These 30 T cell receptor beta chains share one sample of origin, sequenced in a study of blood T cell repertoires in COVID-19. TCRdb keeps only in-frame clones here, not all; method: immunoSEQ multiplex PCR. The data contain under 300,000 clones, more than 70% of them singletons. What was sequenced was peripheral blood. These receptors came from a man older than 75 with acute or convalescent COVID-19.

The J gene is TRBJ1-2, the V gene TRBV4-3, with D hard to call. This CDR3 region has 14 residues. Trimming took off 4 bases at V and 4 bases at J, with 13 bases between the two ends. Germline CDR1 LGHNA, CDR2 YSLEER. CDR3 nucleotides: TGCGCCAGCAGCCCAGGCCGGGGTCCCTATGGCTACACCTTC. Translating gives CASSPGRGPYGYTF.

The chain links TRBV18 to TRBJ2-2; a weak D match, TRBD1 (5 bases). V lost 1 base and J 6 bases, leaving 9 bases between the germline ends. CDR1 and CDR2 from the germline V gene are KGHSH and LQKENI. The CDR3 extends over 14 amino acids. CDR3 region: CASSPQGIPGELFF. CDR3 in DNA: TGTGCCAGCTCACCACAGGGGATCCCCGGGGAGCTGTTTTTT.

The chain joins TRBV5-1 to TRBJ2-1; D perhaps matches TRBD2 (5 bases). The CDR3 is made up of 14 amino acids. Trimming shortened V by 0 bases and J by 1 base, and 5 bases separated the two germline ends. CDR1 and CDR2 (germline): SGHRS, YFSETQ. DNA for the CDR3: TGCGCCAGCAGCTTGGGAGGGTCCTACAATGAGCAGTTCTTC. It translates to CASSLGGSYNEQFF.

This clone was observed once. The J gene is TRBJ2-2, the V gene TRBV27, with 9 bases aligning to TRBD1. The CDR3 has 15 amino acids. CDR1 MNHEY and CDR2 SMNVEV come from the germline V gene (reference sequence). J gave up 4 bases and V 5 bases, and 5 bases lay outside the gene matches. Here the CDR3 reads CASSPGTGTTGELFF. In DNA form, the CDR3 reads TGTGCCAGCAGTCCCGGGACAGGGACCACCGGGGAGCTGTTTTTT.

CDR3 sequence: CASSPTGSDEKLFF. CDR3 in DNA: TGTGCCAGCTCACCTACAGGGTCGGATGAAAAACTGTTTTTT. The genes are TRBV18 and TRBJ1-4; tentatively, D is TRBD1 (6 bases). V was cut by 3 bases and J by 6 bases, with 11 bases left in between. Germline V lookup: CDR1 KGHSH, CDR2 LQKENI. The CDR3 spans 14 residues.

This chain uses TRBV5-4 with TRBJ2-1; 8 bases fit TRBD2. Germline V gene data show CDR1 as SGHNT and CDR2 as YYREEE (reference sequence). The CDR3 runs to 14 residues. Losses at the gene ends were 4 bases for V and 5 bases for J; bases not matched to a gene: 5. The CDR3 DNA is TGTGCCAGCAGCCCGGGGGGGATAAACAATGAGCAGTTCTTC. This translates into CASSPGGINNEQFF.

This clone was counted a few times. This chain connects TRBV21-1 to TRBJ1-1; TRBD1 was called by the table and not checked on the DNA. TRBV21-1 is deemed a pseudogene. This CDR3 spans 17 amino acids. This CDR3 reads CASSKVWGTGFETEAFF. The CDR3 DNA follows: TGTGCCAGCAGCAAAGTTTGGGGGACAGGGTTTGAAACTGAAGCTTTCTTT.

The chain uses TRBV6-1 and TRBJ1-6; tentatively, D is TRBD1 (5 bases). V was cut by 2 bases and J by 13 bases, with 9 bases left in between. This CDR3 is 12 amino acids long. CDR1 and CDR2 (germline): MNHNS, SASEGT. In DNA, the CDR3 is TGTGCCAGCAGTGAATACAGGAGTCCCCTCCACTTT. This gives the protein CASSEYRSPLHF.

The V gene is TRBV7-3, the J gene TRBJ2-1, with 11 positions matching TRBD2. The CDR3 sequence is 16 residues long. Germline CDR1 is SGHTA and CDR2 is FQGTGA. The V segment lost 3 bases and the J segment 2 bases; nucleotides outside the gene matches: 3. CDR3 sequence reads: CASSLATSGTYNEQFF. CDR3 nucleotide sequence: TGTGCCAGCAGCTTGGCGACTAGCGGGACCTACAATGAGCAGTTCTTC. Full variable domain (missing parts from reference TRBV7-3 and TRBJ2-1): GAGVSQTPSNKVTEKGKYVELRCDPISGHTALYWYRQSLGQGPEFLIYFQGTGAADDSGLPNDRFFAVRPEGSVSTLKIQRTERGDSAVYLCASSLATSGTYNEQFFGPGTRLTVL.

The CDR3 here is CASSQGTGTRGNEQFF. Here the CDR3 DNA reads TGTGCCAGCAGCCAGGGTACCGGGACTAGGGGGAATGAGCAGTTCTTC. The V call is TRBV3-1 (or the pseudogene TRBV3-2), the J call TRBJ2-1; TRBD2 matches 8 bases. Germline CDR1 reads LGHDT; CDR2 reads YNNKEL (reference sequence). This CDR3 has 16 amino acids. V dropped 3 bases and J dropped 7; count of bases not matched to a gene: 11.

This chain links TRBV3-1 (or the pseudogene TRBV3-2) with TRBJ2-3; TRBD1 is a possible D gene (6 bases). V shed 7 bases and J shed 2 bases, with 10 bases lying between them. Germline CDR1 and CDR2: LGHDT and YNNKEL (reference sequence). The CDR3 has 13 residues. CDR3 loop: CASKGETTDTQYF. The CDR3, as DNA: TGTGCCAGCAAGGGGGAGACCACAGATACGCAGTATTTT.

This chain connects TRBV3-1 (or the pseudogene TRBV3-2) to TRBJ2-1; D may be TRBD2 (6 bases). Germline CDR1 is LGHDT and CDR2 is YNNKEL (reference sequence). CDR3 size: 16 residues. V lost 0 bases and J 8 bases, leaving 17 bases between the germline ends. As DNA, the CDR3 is TGTGCCAGCAGCCAAGAGCCGGGACTCCTGTCCCATGAGCAGTTCTTC. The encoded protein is CASSQEPGLLSHEQFF.

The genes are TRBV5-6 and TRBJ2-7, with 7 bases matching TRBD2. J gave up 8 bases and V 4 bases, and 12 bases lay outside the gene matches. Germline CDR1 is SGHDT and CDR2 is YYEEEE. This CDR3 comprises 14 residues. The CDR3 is CASSVPSGPTKQYF. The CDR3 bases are TGTGCCAGCAGCGTTCCTAGCGGCCCTACCAAGCAGTACTTC.

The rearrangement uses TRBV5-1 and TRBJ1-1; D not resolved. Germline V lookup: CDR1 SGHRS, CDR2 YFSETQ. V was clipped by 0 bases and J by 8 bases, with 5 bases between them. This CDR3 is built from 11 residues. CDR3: CASSLGREAFF. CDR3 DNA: TGCGCCAGCAGCTTGGGGAGGGAAGCTTTCTTT.

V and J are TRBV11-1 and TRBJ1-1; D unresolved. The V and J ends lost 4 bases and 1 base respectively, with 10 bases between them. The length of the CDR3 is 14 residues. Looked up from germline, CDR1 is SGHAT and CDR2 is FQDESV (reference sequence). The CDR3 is CASSSRPGNTEAFF. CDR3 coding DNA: TGTGCCAGCAGCTCCCGCCCGGGGAACACTGAAGCTTTCTTT.

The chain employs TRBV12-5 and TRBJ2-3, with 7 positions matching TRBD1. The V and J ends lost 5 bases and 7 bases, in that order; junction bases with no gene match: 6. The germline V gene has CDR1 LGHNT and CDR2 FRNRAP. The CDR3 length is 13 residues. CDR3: CASGPGTDNTQYF. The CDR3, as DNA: TGTGCTAGTGGTCCGGGGACAGATAATACGCAGTATTTT.

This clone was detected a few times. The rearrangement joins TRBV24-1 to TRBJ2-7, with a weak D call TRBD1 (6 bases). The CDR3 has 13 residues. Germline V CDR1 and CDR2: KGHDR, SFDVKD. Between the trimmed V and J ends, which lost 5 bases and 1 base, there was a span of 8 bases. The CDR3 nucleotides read TGTGCCACCAGTGGAGGGGGTTCCTACGAGCAGTACTTC. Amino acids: CATSGGGSYEQYF.

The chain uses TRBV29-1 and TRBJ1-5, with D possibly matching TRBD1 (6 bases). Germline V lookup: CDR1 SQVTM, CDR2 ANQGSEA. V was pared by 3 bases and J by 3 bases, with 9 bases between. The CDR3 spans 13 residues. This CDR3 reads CSVDRDTNQPQHF. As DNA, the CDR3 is TGCAGCGTTGACCGGGACACCAATCAGCCCCAGCATTTT.

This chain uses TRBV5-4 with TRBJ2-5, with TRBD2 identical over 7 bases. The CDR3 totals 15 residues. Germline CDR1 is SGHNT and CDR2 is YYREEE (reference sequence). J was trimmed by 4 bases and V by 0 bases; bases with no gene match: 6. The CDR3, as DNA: TGTGCCAGCAGCTTGGTGGCTGGGGGGGGAGAGACCCAGTACTTC. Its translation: CASSLVAGGGETQYF.

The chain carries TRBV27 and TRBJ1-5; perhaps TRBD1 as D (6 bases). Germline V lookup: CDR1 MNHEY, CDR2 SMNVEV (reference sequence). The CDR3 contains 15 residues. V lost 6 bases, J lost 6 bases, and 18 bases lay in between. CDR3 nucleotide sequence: TGTGCCAGCAGCCAGCAGAAGGGGGTAGGTCAGCCCCAGCATTTT. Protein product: CASSQQKGVGQPQHF.

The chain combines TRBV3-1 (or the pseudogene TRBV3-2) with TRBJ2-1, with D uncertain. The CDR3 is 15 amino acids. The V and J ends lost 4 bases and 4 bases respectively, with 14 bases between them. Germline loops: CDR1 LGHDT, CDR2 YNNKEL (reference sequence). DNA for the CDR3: TGTGCCAGCAGCCTGAACGTTGGCCAGTACAATGAGCAGTTCTTC. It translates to CASSLNVGQYNEQFF.

CDR3 amino acids: CASGSPQGLTNEKLFF. The CDR3 DNA follows: TGTGCCAGCGGATCGCCACAGGGTCTAACTAATGAAAAACTGTTTTTT. This chain joins TRBV19 and TRBJ1-4; D may be TRBD1 (6 bases). The CDR3 has 16 amino acids. The germline V and J ends were trimmed by 9 bases and 1 base, with 18 bases remaining between them. Germline V CDR1 and CDR2: LNHDA, SQIVND (reference sequence).

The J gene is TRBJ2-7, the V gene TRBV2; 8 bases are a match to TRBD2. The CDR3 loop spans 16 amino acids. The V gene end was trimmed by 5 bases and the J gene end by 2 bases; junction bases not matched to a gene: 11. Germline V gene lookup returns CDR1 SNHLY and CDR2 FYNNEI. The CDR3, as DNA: TGTGCCAGCAGTACCCTCGGGGGGGGAAGTACCTACGAGCAGTACTTC. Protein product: CASSTLGGGSTYEQYF. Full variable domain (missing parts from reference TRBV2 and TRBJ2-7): EPEVTQTPSHQVTQMGQEVILRCVPISNHLYFYWYRQILGQKVEFLVSFYNNEISEKSEIFDDQFSVERPDGSNFTLKIRSTKLEDSAMYFCASSTLGGGSTYEQYFGPGTRLTVT.

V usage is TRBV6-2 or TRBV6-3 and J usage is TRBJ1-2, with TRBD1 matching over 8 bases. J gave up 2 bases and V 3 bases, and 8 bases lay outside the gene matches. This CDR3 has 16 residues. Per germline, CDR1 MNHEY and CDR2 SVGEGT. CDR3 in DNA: TGTGCCAGCAGTTATATGGGGGACAGGAACAACTATGGCTACACCTTC. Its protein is CASSYMGDRNNYGYTF.

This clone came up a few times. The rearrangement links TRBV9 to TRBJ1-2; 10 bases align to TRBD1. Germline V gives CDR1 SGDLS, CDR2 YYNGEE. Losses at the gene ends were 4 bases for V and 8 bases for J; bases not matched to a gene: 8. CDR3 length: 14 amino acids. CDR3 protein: CASSTSDRGSGYTF. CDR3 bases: TGTGCCAGCAGCACATCGGACAGGGGGAGCGGCTACACCTTC.

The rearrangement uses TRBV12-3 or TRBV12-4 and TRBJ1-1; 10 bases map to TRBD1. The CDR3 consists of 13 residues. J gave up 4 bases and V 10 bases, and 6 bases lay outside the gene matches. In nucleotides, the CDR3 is TGTGCCACCGGGGACAGGGGAGGCACTGAAGCTTTCTTT. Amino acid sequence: CATGDRGGTEAFF.

CDR3 in DNA: TGTGCCAGCAGTTACTCGAAGCGGGGCCCGGATACGCAGTATTTT. It translates to CASSYSKRGPDTQYF. The chain couples TRBV6-2 or TRBV6-3 to TRBJ2-3; 7 nucleotides agree with TRBD2. CDR3 length: 15 residues. Unmatched junction bases numbered 6, after V lost 0 bases and J lost 6 bases. Germline CDR1 MNHEY, CDR2 SVGEGT.

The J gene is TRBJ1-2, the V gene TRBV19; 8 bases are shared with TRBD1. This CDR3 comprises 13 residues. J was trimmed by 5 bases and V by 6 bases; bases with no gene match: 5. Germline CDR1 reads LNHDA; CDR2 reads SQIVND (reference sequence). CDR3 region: CASSQGAFYGYTF. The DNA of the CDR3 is TGTGCCAGTAGCCAGGGGGCCTTTTATGGCTACACCTTC.

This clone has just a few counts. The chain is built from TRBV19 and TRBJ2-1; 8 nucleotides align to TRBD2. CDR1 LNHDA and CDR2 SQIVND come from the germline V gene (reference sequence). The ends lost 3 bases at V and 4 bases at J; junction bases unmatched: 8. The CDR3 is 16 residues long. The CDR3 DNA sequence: TGTGCCAGTAGTATCCTTCGGGGGGGGCTTTACAATGAGCAGTTCTTC. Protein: CASSILRGGLYNEQFF.

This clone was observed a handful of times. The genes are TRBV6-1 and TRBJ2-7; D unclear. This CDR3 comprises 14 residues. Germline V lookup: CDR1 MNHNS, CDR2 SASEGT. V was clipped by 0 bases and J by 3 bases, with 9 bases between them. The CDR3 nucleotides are TGTGCCAGCAGTGAAGCTTTCCGTAACTACGAGCAGTACTTC. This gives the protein CASSEAFRNYEQYF.